Below, 13 T cell receptor beta chains from the same sample are listed, as sequenced in a study of blood T cell repertoires in COVID-19. The method was immunoSEQ multiplex PCR; TCRdb's version includes in-frame clones alone and lacks a portion of them. This sample yields 42,000 or so clones, of which roughly three quarters are seen a single time; around 27% belongs to the top ten. Sequenced: peripheral blood. The source of these receptors is a man aged 80 or over with acute or convalescent COVID-19.

The rearrangement links TRBV6-5 to TRBJ1-1; maybe TRBD1 (5 bases). Germline loops: CDR1 MNHEY, CDR2 SVGAGI. The CDR3 has 15 amino acids. V was trimmed by 7 bases and J by 2 bases, leaving 17 bases between them. CDR3 loop: CASTDPGRGNTEAFF. The CDR3 DNA follows: TGTGCCAGCACCGACCCTGGAAGGGGAAACACTGAAGCTTTCTTT.

This sequence joins TRBV27 and TRBJ2-5, with D maybe TRBD2 (5 bases). CDR3 size: 13 residues. Between the trimmed V and J ends, which lost 2 bases and 2 bases, there was a span of 6 bases. Germline CDR1 reads MNHEY; CDR2 reads SMNVEV (reference sequence). The CDR3 protein is CASSLRGQETQYF. The CDR3 bases are TGTGCCAGCAGTTTACGGGGACAAGAGACCCAGTACTTC.

This clone occurred a few times. This sequence joins TRBV5-4 and TRBJ2-7, with 11 bases lining up with TRBD1. The CDR3 loop spans 15 amino acids. J lost 5 bases, V lost 3 bases, and 7 bases had no gene match. The germline CDR1 and CDR2 sequences are SGHNT and YYREEE (reference sequence). CDR3 protein: CASSSGDRGYHEQYF. CDR3 nucleotide sequence: TGTGCCAGCAGCTCGGGGGACAGGGGGTATCACGAGCAGTACTTC. Drawing the rest from reference TRBV5-4 and TRBJ2-7, the complete variable domain is ETGVTQSPTHLIKTRGQQVTLRCSSQSGHNTVSWYQQALGQGPQFIFQYYREEENGRGNFPPRFSGLQFPNYSSELNVNALELDDSALYLCASSSGDRGYHEQYFGPGTRLTVT.

V is TRBV9 and J is TRBJ2-5, with 9 bases fitting TRBD2. The J segment lost 1 base and the V segment lost 1 base, leaving 2 bases of the junction unmatched. Germline assignment: CDR1 SGDLS and CDR2 YYNGEE. There are 15 residues in the CDR3. CDR3 protein: CASSVTAGGQETQYF. In DNA form, the CDR3 reads TGTGCCAGCAGCGTAACAGCGGGGGGCCAAGAGACCCAGTACTTC.

This rearrangement joins TRBV5-1 to TRBJ2-3, with D uncertain. Germline V CDR1 and CDR2: SGHRS, YFSETQ. Trimming pared 4 bases from V and 4 bases from J, leaving 13 bases between. This CDR3 is built from 14 residues. The CDR3 DNA is TGCGCCAGCAGCCCCCAGGCGCTTCCAGATACGCAGTATTTT. This translates into CASSPQALPDTQYF.

CDR3 nucleotides: TGTGCCAGCAGTTTTGGCCTTGGGACAAAATACAATGAGCAGTTCTTC. Residues: CASSFGLGTKYNEQFF. This chain joins TRBV28 and TRBJ2-1; TRBD1 might be the D (6 bases). The CDR3 has 16 residues. Germline CDR1 is MDHEN and CDR2 is SYDVKM. Trimming removed 3 bases at V and 4 bases at J, with 16 bases between.

This sequence joins TRBV9 and TRBJ2-7, with a tentative D call TRBD2 (6 bases). The V and J ends lost 3 bases and 2 bases respectively, with 15 bases between them. This CDR3 spans 15 amino acids. Per germline, CDR1 SGDLS and CDR2 YYNGEE. The CDR3 DNA follows: TGTGCCAGCAGCGCCCGGGACTCAAAGACCTACGAGCAGTACTTC. Amino acid sequence: CASSARDSKTYEQYF.

V usage is TRBV5-1 and J usage is TRBJ2-7, with D possibly matching TRBD1 (7 bases). The CDR3 contains 15 residues. CDR1 and CDR2 from the germline V gene are SGHRS and YFSETQ. Trimming pared 0 bases from V and 4 bases from J, leaving 14 bases between. Here the CDR3 reads CASSLVGRGAYEQYF. DNA for the CDR3: TGCGCCAGCAGCTTGGTAGGCAGGGGGGCTTACGAGCAGTACTTC.

A single count supports this clone. DNA for the CDR3: TGTGCCAGCAAGGGAGGGGACTATAGCAATCAGCCCCAGCATTTT. Residues: CASKGGDYSNQPQHF. The rearrangement uses TRBV2 and TRBJ1-5, with a possible D match to TRBD1 (5 bases). V was pared by 7 bases and J by 0 bases, with 13 bases between. Germline values: CDR1 SNHLY, CDR2 FYNNEI. The CDR3 has 15 residues.

This clone was seen at least ten times. The chain links TRBV2 to TRBJ2-3, with D perhaps matching TRBD1 (7 bases). In germline, CDR1 is SNHLY, CDR2 FYNNEI. The CDR3 spans 15 residues. Trimming left V 6 bases short and J 0 bases short, with 13 bases between. The DNA of the CDR3 is TGTGCCAGCAGGAACCAGGGGGGCAGCACAGATACGCAGTATTTT. Encoded protein: CASRNQGGSTDTQYF.

The chain employs TRBV5-4 and TRBJ1-6, with D perhaps TRBD1 (5 bases). CDR3 length: 14 residues. The V gene's germline CDR1 is SGHNT and CDR2 YYREEE (reference sequence). Trimming shortened V by 4 bases and J by 6 bases, and 11 bases separated the two germline ends. CDR3 DNA: TGTGCCAGCAGCGCGGGGGGGGGTAATTCACCCCTCCACTTT. This codes for CASSAGGGNSPLHF.

The chain is built from TRBV2 and TRBJ1-2, with TRBD1 identical over 8 bases. V was pared by 6 bases and J by 5 bases, with 5 bases of the junction left unmatched. CDR1 is SNHLY and CDR2 is FYNNEI in the germline V gene. This CDR3 region has 13 residues. The CDR3 loop is CASREDREYGYTF. The CDR3 nucleotides read TGTGCCAGCAGGGAGGACAGGGAATATGGCTACACCTTC.

The V and J genes are TRBV19 and TRBJ2-5, with D possibly TRBD1 on 6 matching bases. The germline V and J ends were trimmed by 6 bases and 3 bases, with 11 bases remaining between them. Germline V lookup: CDR1 LNHDA, CDR2 SQIVND (reference sequence). The CDR3 spans 13 residues. Written as DNA, the CDR3 is TGTGCCAGTAGCACCGGGACAAAAGAGACCCAGTACTTC. Translating it yields CASSTGTKETQYF.